These 10 T cell receptor beta chains were all obtained from the same sample, sequenced in a study of cytomegalovirus exposure and HLA in healthy donors. This PCR relied on a set of 60 Vbeta primers and 13 Jbeta primers. The table came from immunoSEQ multiplex PCR; TCRdb's copy has only in-frame clones and leaves some out. The repertoire holds roughly 100,000 clones, with 75% to 85% as singletons. Specimen: PBMCs. The receptors originated from a man aged 50 or older in good health and CMV-seronegative.

This chain uses TRBV6-4 with TRBJ2-6; possibly TRBD2 for D (5 bases). This CDR3 region has 15 residues. Trimming removed 4 bases from V and 3 bases from J, with 10 bases in between. CDR1 and CDR2 (germline): MRHNA, SNTAGT. The CDR3 sequence: CASSGSGFGANVLTF. The CDR3 nucleotides are TGTGCCAGCAGTGGATCGGGGTTTGGGGCCAACGTCCTGACTTTC.

The gene calls are TRBV27 and TRBJ2-1; TRBD1 might be the D (5 bases). Germline CDR1 MNHEY, CDR2 SMNVEV (reference sequence). Deletions cut 4 bases from V and 3 bases from J, with 10 bases between. The CDR3 length is 14 residues. The CDR3 DNA sequence: TGTGCCAGCAGTTCCCAGGGTAACTACAATGAGCAGTTCTTC. This gives the protein CASSSQGNYNEQFF.

The V gene is TRBV19, the J gene TRBJ1-5; 7 nucleotides line up with TRBD1. Germline V CDR1 and CDR2: LNHDA, SQIVND (reference sequence). This CDR3 has 14 amino acids. V lost 5 bases, J lost 3 bases, and 4 bases stayed unmatched. The CDR3, as DNA: TGTGCCAGTAGTCCTGGACAGGACAATCAGCCCCAGCATTTT. Translation gives CASSPGQDNQPQHF.

V usage is TRBV7-9 and J usage is TRBJ1-1; a weak D match, TRBD1 (5 bases). CDR3 length: 15 amino acids. Germline V gene sequence: CDR1 SEHNR, CDR2 FQNEAQ (reference sequence). V was cut by 0 bases and J by 3 bases, with 11 bases left in between. The CDR3 DNA is TGTGCCAGCAGCTTAGCAGGCAGGGTCTACACTGAAGCTTTCTTT. It specifies CASSLAGRVYTEAFF.

The V gene is TRBV15, the J gene TRBJ2-1, with 8 positions matching TRBD1. Looked up from germline, CDR1 is LNHNV and CDR2 is YYDKDF (reference sequence). The CDR3 contains 15 residues. V dropped 1 base and J dropped 7; count of bases not matched to a gene: 6. The CDR3: CATSRGGTGRNEQFF. As DNA, the CDR3 is TGTGCCACCAGCAGAGGAGGGACAGGTAGGAATGAGCAGTTCTTC.

This clone occurred once. The J gene is TRBJ1-3, the V gene TRBV25-1; TRBD1 matches at 8 bases. Trimming took 5 bases from V and 2 from J; bases not matched to a gene: 8. Looked up from germline, CDR1 is MGHDK and CDR2 is SYGVNS. The CDR3 length is 16 residues. CDR3 sequence (DNA): TGTGCCAGCAGTAGTCCTACGACAGGGGCTGGAAACACCATATATTTT. This gives the protein CASSSPTTGAGNTIYF.

The chain recombines TRBV11-2 with TRBJ2-3, with TRBD1 as a possible D gene (5 bases). The CDR3 is 15 amino acids. V lost 0 bases and J lost 3, with 10 bases in between. The V gene's germline CDR1 is SGHAT and CDR2 FQNNGV. DNA for the CDR3: TGTGCCAGCAGCTTAGATGGCAAGGGGACAGATACGCAGTATTTT. Translation: CASSLDGKGTDTQYF. The complete variable domain, with remaining parts taken from reference TRBV11-2 and TRBJ2-3, reads EAGVAQSPRYKIIEKRQSVAFWCNPISGHATLYWYQQILGQGPKLLIQFQNNGVVDDSQLPKDRFSAERLKGVDSTLKIQPAKLEDSAVYLCASSLDGKGTDTQYFGPGTRLTVL.

The genes are TRBV6-1 and TRBJ1-5; weak D call: TRBD1 (6 bases). V lost 6 bases and J 3 bases, leaving 12 bases between the germline ends. Looked up from germline, CDR1 is MNHNS and CDR2 is SASEGT. CDR3 length: 14 residues. The CDR3 protein is CASSRGWYNQPQHF. CDR3 nucleotide sequence: TGTGCCAGCAGCAGGGGATGGTACAATCAGCCCCAGCATTTT.

V gene TRBV9 combines with J gene TRBJ2-7; D gene ambiguous. V was shortened by 4 bases and J by 3 bases, with 14 bases between the two germline ends. CDR3 length equals 14 residues. Germline CDR1 and CDR2: SGDLS and YYNGEE. DNA for the CDR3: TGTGCCAGCAGCCCCCTCGTATCCGACTACGAGCAGTACGTC. This gives the protein CASSPLVSDYEQYV.

The genes are TRBV4-3 and TRBJ1-1; no clear D. With 1 base removed from V and 5 bases from J, the gap between germline ends came to 8 bases. Germline assignment: CDR1 LGHNA and CDR2 YSLEER. The CDR3 is 13 amino acids. The CDR3 region is CASSQVRVTEAFF. CDR3 nucleotides: TGCGCCAGCAGCCAAGTTCGGGTGACTGAAGCTTTCTTT.